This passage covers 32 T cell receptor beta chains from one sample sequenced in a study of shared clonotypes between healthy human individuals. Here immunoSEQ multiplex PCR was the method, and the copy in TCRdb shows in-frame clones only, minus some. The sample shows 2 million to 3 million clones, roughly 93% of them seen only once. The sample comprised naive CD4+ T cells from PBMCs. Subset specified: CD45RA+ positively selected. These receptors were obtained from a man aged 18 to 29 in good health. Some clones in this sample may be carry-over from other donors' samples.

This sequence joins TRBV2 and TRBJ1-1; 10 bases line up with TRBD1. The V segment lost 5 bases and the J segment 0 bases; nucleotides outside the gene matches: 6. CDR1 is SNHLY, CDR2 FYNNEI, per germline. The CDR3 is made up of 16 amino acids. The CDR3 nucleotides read TGTGCCAGCAGTCCCCGACAGGGGGCCATGAACACTGAAGCTTTCTTT. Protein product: CASSPRQGAMNTEAFF.

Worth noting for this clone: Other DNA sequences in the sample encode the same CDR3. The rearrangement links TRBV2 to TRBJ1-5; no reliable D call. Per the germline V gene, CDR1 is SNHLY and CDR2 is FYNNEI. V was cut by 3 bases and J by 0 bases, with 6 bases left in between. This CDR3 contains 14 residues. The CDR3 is CASSDRSSNQPQHF. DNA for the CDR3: TGTGCCAGCAGTGATAGGAGTAGCAATCAGCCCCAGCATTTT.

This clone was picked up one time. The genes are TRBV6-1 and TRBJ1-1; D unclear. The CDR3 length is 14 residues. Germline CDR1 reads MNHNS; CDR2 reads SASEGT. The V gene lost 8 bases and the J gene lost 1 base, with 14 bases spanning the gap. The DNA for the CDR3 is TGTGCCAGCCGACGAACTGAGACGAACACTGAAGCTTTCTTT. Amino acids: CASRRTETNTEAFF.

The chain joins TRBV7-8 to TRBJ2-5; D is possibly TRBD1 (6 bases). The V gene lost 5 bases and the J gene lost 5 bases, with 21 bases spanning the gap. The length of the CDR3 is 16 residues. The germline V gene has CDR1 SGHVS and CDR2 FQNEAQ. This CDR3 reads CASSRRTALIRETQYF. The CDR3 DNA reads TGTGCCAGCAGCCGTCGGACAGCCCTAATCCGTGAGACCCAGTACTTC.

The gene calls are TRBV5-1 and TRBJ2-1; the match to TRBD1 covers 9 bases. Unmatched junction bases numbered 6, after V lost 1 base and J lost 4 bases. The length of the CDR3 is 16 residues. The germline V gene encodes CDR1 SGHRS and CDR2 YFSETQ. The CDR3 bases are TGCGCCAGCAGCTTGATGGGACAGGGATCTTACAATGAGCAGTTCTTC. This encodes CASSLMGQGSYNEQFF.

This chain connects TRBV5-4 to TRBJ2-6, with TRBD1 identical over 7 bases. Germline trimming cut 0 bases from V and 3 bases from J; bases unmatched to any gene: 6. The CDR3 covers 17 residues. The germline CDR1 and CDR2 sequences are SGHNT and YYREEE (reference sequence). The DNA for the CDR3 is TGTGCCAGCAGCTTGGCCGTAGGGGGCCGTGGGGCCAACGTCCTGACTTTC. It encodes CASSLAVGGRGANVLTF.

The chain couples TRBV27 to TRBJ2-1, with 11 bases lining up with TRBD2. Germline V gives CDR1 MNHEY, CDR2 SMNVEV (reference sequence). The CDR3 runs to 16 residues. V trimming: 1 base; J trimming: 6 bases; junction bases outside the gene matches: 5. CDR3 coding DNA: TGTGCCAGCAGTTTATTCGCTAGCGGGAGGAGCAATGAGCAGTTCTTC. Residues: CASSLFASGRSNEQFF.

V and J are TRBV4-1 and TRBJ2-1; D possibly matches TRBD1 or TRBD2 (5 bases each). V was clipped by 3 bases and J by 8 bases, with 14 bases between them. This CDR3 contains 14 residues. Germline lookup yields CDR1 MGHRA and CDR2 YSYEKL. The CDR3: CASSQRGMMDEQFF. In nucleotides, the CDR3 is TGCGCCAGCAGCCAGAGGGGCATGATGGATGAGCAGTTCTTC.

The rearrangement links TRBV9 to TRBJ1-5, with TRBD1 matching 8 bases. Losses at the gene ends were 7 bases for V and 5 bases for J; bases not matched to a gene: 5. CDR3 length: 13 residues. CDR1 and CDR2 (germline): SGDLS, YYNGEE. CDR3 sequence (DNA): TGTGCCAGCTCCAGGGGGCAGGATCAGCCCCAGCATTTT. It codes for CASSRGQDQPQHF.

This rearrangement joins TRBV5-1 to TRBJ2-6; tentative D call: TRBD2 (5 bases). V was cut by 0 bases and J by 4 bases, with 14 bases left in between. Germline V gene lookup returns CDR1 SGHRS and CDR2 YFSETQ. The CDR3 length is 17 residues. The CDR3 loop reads CASSLAPGLAGANVLTF. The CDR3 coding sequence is TGCGCCAGCAGCTTGGCCCCTGGACTGGCGGGGGCCAACGTCCTGACTTTC.

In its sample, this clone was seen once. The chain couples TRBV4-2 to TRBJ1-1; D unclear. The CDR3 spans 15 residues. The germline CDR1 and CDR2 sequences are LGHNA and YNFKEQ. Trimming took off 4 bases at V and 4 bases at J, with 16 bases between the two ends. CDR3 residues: CASSREGNWGTEAFF. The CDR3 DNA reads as TGTGCCAGCAGCCGGGAAGGGAATTGGGGCACTGAAGCTTTCTTT.

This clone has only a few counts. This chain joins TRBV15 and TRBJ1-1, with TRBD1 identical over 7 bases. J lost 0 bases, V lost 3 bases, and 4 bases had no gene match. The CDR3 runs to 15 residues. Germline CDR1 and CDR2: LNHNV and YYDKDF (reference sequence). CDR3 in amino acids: CATSRLGQMNTEAFF. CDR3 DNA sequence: TGTGCCACCAGCAGGTTGGGACAGATGAACACTGAAGCTTTCTTT.

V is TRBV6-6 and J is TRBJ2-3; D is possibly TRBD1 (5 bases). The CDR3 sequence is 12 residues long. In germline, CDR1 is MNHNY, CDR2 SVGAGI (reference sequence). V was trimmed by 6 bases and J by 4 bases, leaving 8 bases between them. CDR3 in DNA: TGTGCCAGCAGGTTGGGGCCAGATACGCAGTATTTT. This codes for CASRLGPDTQYF.

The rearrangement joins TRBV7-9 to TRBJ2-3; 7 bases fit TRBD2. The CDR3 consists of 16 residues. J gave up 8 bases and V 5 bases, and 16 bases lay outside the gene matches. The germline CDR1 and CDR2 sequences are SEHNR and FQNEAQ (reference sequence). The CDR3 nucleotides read TGTGCCAGCAGCCTAGGAACCCCCGGGAGGAGGGCTACGCAGTATTTT. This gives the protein CASSLGTPGRRATQYF.

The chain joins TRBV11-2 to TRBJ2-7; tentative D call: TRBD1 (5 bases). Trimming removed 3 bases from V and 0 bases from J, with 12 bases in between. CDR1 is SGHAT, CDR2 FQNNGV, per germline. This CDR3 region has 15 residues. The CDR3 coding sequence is TGTGCCAGCAGCTTCGTGGCAGACAGCTCCTACGAGCAGTACTTC. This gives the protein CASSFVADSSYEQYF.

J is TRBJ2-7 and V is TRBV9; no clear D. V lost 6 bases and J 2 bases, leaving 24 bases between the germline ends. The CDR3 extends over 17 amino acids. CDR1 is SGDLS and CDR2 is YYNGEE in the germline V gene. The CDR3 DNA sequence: TGTGCCAGCACTGAACTACTAAAAAGGACCGCCACCTACGAGCAGTACTTC. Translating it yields CASTELLKRTATYEQYF.

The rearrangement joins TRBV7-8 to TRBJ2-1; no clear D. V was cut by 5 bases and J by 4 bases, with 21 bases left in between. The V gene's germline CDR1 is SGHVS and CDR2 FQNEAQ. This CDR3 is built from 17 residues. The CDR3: CASSQFGRAGVYNEQFF. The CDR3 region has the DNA TGTGCCAGCAGCCAATTTGGAAGGGCAGGCGTGTACAATGAGCAGTTCTTC.

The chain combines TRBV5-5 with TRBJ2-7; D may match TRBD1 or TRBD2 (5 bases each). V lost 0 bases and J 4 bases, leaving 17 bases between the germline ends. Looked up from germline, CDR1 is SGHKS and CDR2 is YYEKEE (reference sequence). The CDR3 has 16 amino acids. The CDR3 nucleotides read TGTGCCAGCAGCTTGGCCTTGCAGGGAGCGCTATACGAGCAGTACTTC. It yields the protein CASSLALQGALYEQYF.

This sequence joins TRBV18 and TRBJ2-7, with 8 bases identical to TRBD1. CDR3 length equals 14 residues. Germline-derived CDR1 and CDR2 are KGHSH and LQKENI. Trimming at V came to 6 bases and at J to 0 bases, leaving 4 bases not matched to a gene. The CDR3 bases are TGTGCCAGCTCGCCGGGACAGGACTCCTACGAGCAGTACTTC. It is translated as CASSPGQDSYEQYF.

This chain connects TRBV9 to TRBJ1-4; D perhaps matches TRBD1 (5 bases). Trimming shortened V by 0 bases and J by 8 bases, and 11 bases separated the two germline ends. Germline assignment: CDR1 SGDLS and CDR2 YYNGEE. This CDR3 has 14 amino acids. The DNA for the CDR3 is TGTGCCAGCAGCGTAGGAGGCGGGACGGAAAAACTGTTTTTT. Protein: CASSVGGGTEKLFF.

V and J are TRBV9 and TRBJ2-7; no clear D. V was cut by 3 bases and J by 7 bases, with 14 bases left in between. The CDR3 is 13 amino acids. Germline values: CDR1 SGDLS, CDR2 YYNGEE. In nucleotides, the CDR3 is TGTGCCAGCAGCGCGGGTATTGGGTCGGAGCAGTACTTC. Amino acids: CASSAGIGSEQYF.

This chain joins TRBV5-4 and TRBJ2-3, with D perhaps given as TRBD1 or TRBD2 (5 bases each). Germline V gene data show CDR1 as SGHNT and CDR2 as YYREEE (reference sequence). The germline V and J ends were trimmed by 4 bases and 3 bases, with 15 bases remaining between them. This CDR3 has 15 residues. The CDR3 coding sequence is TGTGCCAGCAGCACCGGGACCTCTTTTACAGATACGCAGTATTTT. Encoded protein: CASSTGTSFTDTQYF.

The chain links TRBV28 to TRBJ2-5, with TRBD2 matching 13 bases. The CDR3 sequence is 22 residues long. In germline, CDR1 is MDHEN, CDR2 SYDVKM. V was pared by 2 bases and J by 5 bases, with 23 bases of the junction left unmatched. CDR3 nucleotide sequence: TGTGCCAGCAGTTTAAGTGTACGGGCGAGGACTAGCGGGAGAAGGAGGATGGAGACCCAGTACTTC. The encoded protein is CASSLSVRARTSGRRRMETQYF.

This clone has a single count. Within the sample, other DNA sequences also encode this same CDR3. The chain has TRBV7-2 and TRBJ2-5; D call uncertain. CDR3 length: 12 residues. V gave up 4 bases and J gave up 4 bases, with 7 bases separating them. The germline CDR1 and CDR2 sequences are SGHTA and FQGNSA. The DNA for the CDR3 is TGTGCCAGCAGCTCCACCCTAGAGACCCAGTACTTC. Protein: CASSSTLETQYF.

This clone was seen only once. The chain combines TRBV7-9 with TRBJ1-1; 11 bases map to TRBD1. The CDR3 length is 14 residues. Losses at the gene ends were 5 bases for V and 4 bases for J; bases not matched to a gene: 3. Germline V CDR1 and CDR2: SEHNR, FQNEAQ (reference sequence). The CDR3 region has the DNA TGTGCCAGCAGCCGGGGACAGGGGGGCACTGAAGCTTTCTTT. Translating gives CASSRGQGGTEAFF.

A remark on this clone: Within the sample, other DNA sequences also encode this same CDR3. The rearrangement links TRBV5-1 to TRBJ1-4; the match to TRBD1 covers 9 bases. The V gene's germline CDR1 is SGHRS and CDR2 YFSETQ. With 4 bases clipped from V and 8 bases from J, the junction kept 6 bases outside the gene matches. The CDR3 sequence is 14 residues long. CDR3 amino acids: CASSPGQGGEKLFF. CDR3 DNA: TGCGCCAGCAGCCCGGGACAGGGAGGCGAAAAACTGTTTTTT.

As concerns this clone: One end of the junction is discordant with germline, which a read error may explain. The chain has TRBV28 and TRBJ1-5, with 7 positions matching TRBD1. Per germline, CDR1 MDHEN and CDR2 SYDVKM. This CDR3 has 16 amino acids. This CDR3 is CATSLGGLARRQPQHF. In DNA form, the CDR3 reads TGTGCCACCAGTTTAGGGGGCCTAGCTCGTCGACAGCCCCAGCATTTT.

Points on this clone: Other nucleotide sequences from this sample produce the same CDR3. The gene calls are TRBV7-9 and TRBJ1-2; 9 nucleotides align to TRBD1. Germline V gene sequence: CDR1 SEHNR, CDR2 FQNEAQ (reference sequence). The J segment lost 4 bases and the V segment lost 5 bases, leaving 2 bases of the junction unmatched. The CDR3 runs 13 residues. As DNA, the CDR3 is TGTGCCAGCAGCCAGGGACAGGGCTATGGCTACACCTTC. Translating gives CASSQGQGYGYTF.

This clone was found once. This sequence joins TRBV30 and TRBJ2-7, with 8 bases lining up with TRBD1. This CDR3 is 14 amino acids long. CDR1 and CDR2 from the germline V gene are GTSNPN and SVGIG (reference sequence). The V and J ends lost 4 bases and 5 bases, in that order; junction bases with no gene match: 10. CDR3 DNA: TGTGCCTGGAACCCGGGACAGGCGCTTAACGAGCAGTACTTC. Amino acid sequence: CAWNPGQALNEQYF.

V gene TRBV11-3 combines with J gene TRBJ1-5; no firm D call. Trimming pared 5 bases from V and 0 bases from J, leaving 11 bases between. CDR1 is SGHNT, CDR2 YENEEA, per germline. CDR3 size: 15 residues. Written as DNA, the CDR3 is TGTGCCAGCAGCCGAAGGGCATCTAGCAATCAGCCCCAGCATTTT. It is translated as CASSRRASSNQPQHF.

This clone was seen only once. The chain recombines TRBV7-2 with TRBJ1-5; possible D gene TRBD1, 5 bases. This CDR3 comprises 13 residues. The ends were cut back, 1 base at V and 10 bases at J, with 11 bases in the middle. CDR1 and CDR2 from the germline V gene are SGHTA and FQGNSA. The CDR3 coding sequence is TGTGCCAGCAGCTTAGGCCCAGGGCGACCCCAGCATTTT. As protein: CASSLGPGRPQHF.

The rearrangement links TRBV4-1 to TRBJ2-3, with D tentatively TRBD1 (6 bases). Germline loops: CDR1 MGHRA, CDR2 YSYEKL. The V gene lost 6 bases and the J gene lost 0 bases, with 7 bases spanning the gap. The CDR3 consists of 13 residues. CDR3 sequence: CASRGASTDTQYF. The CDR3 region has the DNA TGCGCCAGCAGGGGGGCTAGCACAGATACGCAGTATTTT.